The rows below give T cell receptor beta chains drawn from one sample of a study of cytomegalovirus exposure and HLA in healthy donors. Profiling relied on immunoSEQ multiplex PCR, and the TCRdb table lists in-frame clones only, not all of them. The repertoire holds about 200,000 clones, roughly 85% seen once, with roughly 4.5% in the top ten. The sequencing sample was made of PBMCs. These receptors came from a woman aged 30 to 39 in good health and CMV-seropositive. The CDR3 runs from the conserved cysteine through the conserved F or W. A D gene is named only where the DNA matches it firmly. Clone size, where shown, is once, few, many, or a class for clones that have expanded.

d_call j_call clone_size v_call cdr3_aa cdr3_nt
TRBD2 TRBJ2-7 once TRBV5-4 CASSFSGGAYEQYF TGTGCCAGCAGCTTTAGCGGGGGGGCCTACGAGCAGTACTTC
. TRBJ2-5 . TRBV27 CASSLFGSRETQYF TGTGCCAGCAGTTTATTCGGGAGTCGGGAGACCCAGTACTTC
TRBD2 TRBJ2-5 . TRBV2 CASRGLVMVTQYF TGTGCTAGCCGAGGACTAGTTATGGTGACCCAGTACTTC
TRBD2 TRBJ2-3 few TRBV10-2 CASSLQRGPTDTQYF TGCGCCAGCAGCCTTCAGCGGGGGCCCACAGATACGCAGTATTTT
TRBD2 TRBJ2-5 . TRBV19 CASSIGRSGRGETQYF TGTGCCAGTAGTATCGGGCGTAGCGGGAGAGGAGAGACCCAGTACTTC
TRBD1 TRBJ2-2 . TRBV7-9 CASTGRGTVNTGELFF TGTGCCAGCACCGGCAGGGGGACAGTGAACACCGGGGAGCTGTTTTTT
. TRBJ2-1 . TRBV29-1 CSAQSGEYNEQFF TGCAGCGCCCAATCGGGAGAATACAATGAGCAGTTCTTC
TRBD1 TRBJ2-1 . TRBV10-3 CAISESGQAYNEQFF TGTGCCATCAGTGAGTCAGGACAGGCATACAATGAGCAGTTCTTC
TRBD1 TRBJ1-5 . TRBV7-9 CASSLGSGTVNQPQHF TGTGCCAGCAGCTTAGGATCCGGGACAGTAAATCAGCCCCAGCATTTT
TRBD1 TRBJ1-1 few TRBV9 CASSDRGNTEAFF TGTGCCAGCAGCGACAGGGGTAACACTGAAGCTTTCTTT
TRBD1 TRBJ2-6 . TRBV7-9 CASSFGDSRFSGANVLTF TGTGCCAGCAGCTTTGGGGACAGCCGTTTCTCTGGGGCCAACGTCCTGACTTTC
. TRBJ2-7 once TRBV6-5 CASSYSWTESYEQYF TGTGCCAGCAGTTACTCTTGGACAGAGTCCTACGAGCAGTACTTC
. TRBJ1-1 few TRBV11-2 CASSLPRLNTEAFF TGTGCCAGCAGCTTACCCAGATTGAACACTGAAGCTTTCTTT
TRBD2 TRBJ2-1 few TRBV27 CASSTLSGRLTFYNEQFF TGTGCCAGCAGTACCCTTAGCGGGAGGCTCACTTTCTACAATGAGCAGTTCTTC
. TRBJ1-2 . TRBV7-8 CASSQGMGLYGYTF TGTGCCAGCAGCCAGGGTATGGGACTCTATGGCTACACCTTC
TRBD1 TRBJ1-1 . TRBV19 CASTPGQLNTEAFF TGTGCCAGTACCCCGGGACAGCTGAACACTGAAGCTTTCTTT
. TRBJ2-1 . TRBV19 CASSPGGVNNEQFF TGTGCCAGTAGCCCTGGCGGTGTCAACAATGAGCAGTTCTTC
. TRBJ1-1 . TRBV4-1 CASSQDFLEAAFF TGCGCCAGCAGCCAAGATTTCCTAGAAGCAGCTTTCTTT
. TRBJ2-6 . TRBV7-9 CASSSYSGANVLTF TGTGCCAGCAGCTCTTATTCTGGGGCCAACGTCCTGACTTTC
TRBD1 TRBJ1-5 many TRBV2 CASSLPGQYNQPQHF TGTGCCAGCAGTCTACCGGGACAGTACAATCAGCCCCAGCATTTT
TRBD2 TRBJ2-6 . TRBV6-1 CASIEGLAGPGANVLTF TGTGCCAGCATTGAGGGTCTAGCGGGACCTGGGGCCAACGTCCTGACTTTC
. TRBJ2-2 . TRBV5-1 CASQTQENTGELFF TGCGCCTCCCAAACACAGGAAAACACCGGGGAGCTGTTTTTT
TRBD2 TRBJ2-6 . TRBV9 CASSVNGRGGANVLTF TGTGCCAGCAGCGTAAACGGGAGGGGTGGGGCCAACGTCCTGACTTTC
TRBD1 TRBJ1-1 once TRBV27 CASSPQVQGVTEAFF TGTGCCAGCAGCCCCCAAGTCCAGGGGGTCACTGAAGCTTTCTTT